A selection of T cell receptor beta chains follows, all from one sample in a study of T-cell reconstitution after alpha-beta-depleted transplantation in children. Via MiXCR, TCRdb re-called the PCR reads, giving one row per CDR3 protein. The sample lists hundreds of thousands of distinct CDR3 sequences; roughly 13% were seen once. Sequencing used PBMCs, mostly from graft donor cells, obtained 360 days after TCRalphabeta/CD19-depleted stem cell transplant. These receptors were obtained from a male patient younger than 18 who had a stem cell transplant for acute myeloid leukemia, so the T cells may come from the graft donor. Both conserved end residues are part of each CDR3. Clone sizes are given selectively: once, few, many, or a class where the clone is expanded.

j_call	clone_size	v_call	cdr3_aa
TRBJ2-1	many	TRBV6-2/TRBV6-3	CASSYSPAGSTYNEQFF
TRBJ2-7	.	TRBV7-2	CASSLGERPSYEQYF
TRBJ2-1	.	TRBV6-2/TRBV6-3	CASSYWEGGGTYNEQFF
TRBJ1-4	many	TRBV27	CASSLEGVKNEKLFF
TRBJ2-3	few	TRBV7-9	CASSNPPSGSDTQYF
TRBJ2-1	.	TRBV24-1	CATSDSKLGANYNEQFF
TRBJ2-2	few	TRBV7-7	CASSLSHLAGVTGELFF
TRBJ2-7	few	TRBV6-2/TRBV6-3	CASTWTGGAYEQYF
TRBJ1-1	.	TRBV5-1	CASTRSGWGTEAFF
TRBJ2-3	many	TRBV12-3/TRBV12-4	CASSLAGTSGSTDTQYF
TRBJ2-1	few	TRBV7-3	CASSLPSKNEQFF
TRBJ2-7	.	TRBV29-1	CSAAHGVGAHEQYF
TRBJ1-4	.	TRBV7-9	CASSSGPLGKLFF
TRBJ2-3	few	TRBV7-9	CASSFPQAYTDTQYF
TRBJ2-7	few	TRBV6-5	CASSILSGRVYEQYF
TRBJ2-7	many	TRBV7-2	CASSLEGTGFHEQYF
TRBJ1-5	.	TRBV28	CASSFPGPLNQPQHF
TRBJ2-7	few	TRBV30	CAWSPGQGIYEQYF
TRBJ1-4	.	TRBV5-4	CASSLEPGRGEKLFF
TRBJ2-7	few	TRBV7-6	CASSHPVKVGTRGTYEQYF
TRBJ2-3	many	TRBV28	CASSPRTGKDTQYF
TRBJ2-7	.	TRBV27	CASSLRFRVEQYF
TRBJ2-1	many	TRBV9	CASSVAGGESSYNEQFF
TRBJ2-1	many	TRBV12-3/TRBV12-4	CASSLGGTRPSYNEQFF
TRBJ2-7	.	TRBV28	CASSPLSGRTYEQYF
TRBJ2-7	.	TRBV29-1	CSAGTSGLEGPYEQYF
TRBJ2-1	.	TRBV11-2	CASSLPGATSAVWHEQFF
TRBJ2-7	many	TRBV10-3	CAIKEGTGAPYEQYF
TRBJ2-5	few	TRBV6-2/TRBV6-3	CASTSGLAVLGETQYF
TRBJ2-7	few	TRBV29-1	CSVVKDTYEQYF
TRBJ2-7	.	TRBV6-2/TRBV6-3	CASSYSRFFGKGWDEQYF
TRBJ2-7	.	TRBV5-5	CASSLTGAIYEQYF
TRBJ2-5	few	TRBV4-3	CASSQDRWGPGRETQYF
TRBJ2-2	once	TRBV20-1	CSARLAGGPNTGELFF
TRBJ2-2	.	TRBV7-2	CASSLELSRFGGELFF
TRBJ2-5	.	TRBV20-1	CSARGKGRGETQYF
TRBJ2-5	.	TRBV29-1	CSSWGAVGEETQYF
TRBJ2-1	.	TRBV7-6	CASSTPGLAGGSYNEQFF
TRBJ2-5	.	TRBV29-1	CSVDPTGSQYF
TRBJ1-2	many	TRBV29-1	CSVDPGYTF
TRBJ2-2	few	TRBV7-9	CASSSALAGVRGGELFF
TRBJ2-5	.	TRBV11-2	CASSLDWGREQETQYF
TRBJ1-1	many	TRBV15	CATSRDASGTRVDEAFF
TRBJ1-5	.	TRBV28	CATSYVDSSNQPQHF
TRBJ2-1	.	TRBV20-1	CSASIRNSYNEQFF
TRBJ1-6	few	TRBV27	CASRGDRTNSPLHF
TRBJ2-7	.	TRBV7-9	CASSPSGLASPYEQYF
TRBJ1-1	many	TRBV28	CASSLSPGFTEAFF
TRBJ1-1	few	TRBV7-9	CASSLVQLTEAFF
TRBJ2-3	few	TRBV10-3	CAISVGTNTDTQYF
TRBJ2-5	many	TRBV10-3	CATRREARQETQYF
TRBJ2-3	many	TRBV7-2	CASSLVRLAGARDTQYF
TRBJ1-2	few	TRBV20-1	CSAKTGVYGYTF
TRBJ2-3	.	TRBV10-3	CAISERRLAGGNTDTQYF
TRBJ2-2	.	TRBV29-1	CSVEEAGLAGVGTGELFF
TRBJ2-7	.	TRBV29-1	CSVGPTSGRARREQYF
TRBJ2-7	few	TRBV12-3/TRBV12-4	CASSSKTGPIHEQYF
TRBJ1-1	.	TRBV18	CASSRTGARNTEAFF